The entry below gives a single T cell receptor beta chain sequence along with its context. The antigen is not known. Trimming shortened V by 1 base and J by 5 bases, and 6 bases separated the two germline ends. The CDR3 has 13 residues. CDR1 is KGHSY and CDR2 is FQNENV in the germline V gene. Amplified TCR beta CDR3 regions derived from RNA transcripts. The TCR CDR3 first-round RT-PCR relied on the HTBI primer set. TCRdb recomputed calls from the multiplex PCR reads with MiXCR, one row per CDR3 protein. The top ten hold around 64% of the sample, which has around 300,000 distinct CDR3 sequences, 20% to 25% seen once. These data come from a study of T cells in Graves' hyperthyroidism and ophthalmopathy. General observations from the study: From stable hyperthyroidism, ophthalmopathy was separated by a 13 V-J model. Clonotypes that were expanded in thyroid above 0.001 mostly appeared in blood too.

The source of this sequence is a man aged 25-45 years with Graves' ophthalmopathy. The chain has TRBV16 and TRBJ1-5; no reliable D call. Specimen: blood. CDR3 loop: CASSQLGDQPQHF. The CDR3 bases are TGTGCCAGCAGCCAATTGGGCGATCAGCCCCAGCATTTT.